Listed below are T cell receptor beta chains from one sample, sequenced in a study of metastatic and nonmetastatic thyroid tumors. Via MiXCR, TCRdb re-called the PCR reads. Among over 20,000 clones, about 30% were seen once, and the ten largest hold about 20%. Sequencing input: blood. The source is a female donor with papillary thyroid cancer or a benign thyroid nodule (not recorded which). Some clones in this sample may be carry-over from other donors' samples. CDR3s include the opening cysteine and the closing phenylalanine or tryptophan. The D gene is left open where the match is weak. Where a row states a size, it is once, few, many or the class of an expanded clone; other rows omit it.

CDR3 protein: CSARAGTGAEQYF
CDR3 DNA: TGCAGTGCTAGGGCCGGGACAGGCGCCGAGCAGTACTTC
J gene: TRBJ2-7
V gene: TRBV20-1
D gene: TRBD1
clone size: many

CDR3 protein: CATSRDPPRTGGDSYEQYF
CDR3 DNA: TGTGCCACCAGCAGAGACCCTCCTAGGACAGGGGGCGACTCCTACGAGCAGTACTTC
J gene: TRBJ2-7
V gene: TRBV15
D gene: TRBD1
clone size: -

CDR3 protein: CASSPQGLGGNTIYF
CDR3 DNA: TGCGCCAGCAGCCCCCAGGGACTAGGAGGAAACACCATATATTTT
J gene: TRBJ1-3
V gene: TRBV5-1
D gene: -
clone size: medium-sized

CDR3 protein: CASSLNTGLIKLLHF
CDR3 DNA: TGTGCCAGCAGCTTAAATACAGGGTTAATCAAACTCCTCCACTTT
J gene: TRBJ1-6
V gene: TRBV7-8
D gene: -
clone size: -

CDR3 protein: CAWRAGYYEQYF
CDR3 DNA: TGTGCCTGGAGGGCGGGCTACTACGAGCAGTACTTC
J gene: TRBJ2-7
V gene: TRBV30
D gene: -
clone size: -

CDR3 protein: CASSPRLEADEQYF
CDR3 DNA: TGTGCCAGCTCACCACGACTAGAGGCGGACGAGCAGTACTTC
J gene: TRBJ2-7
V gene: TRBV18
D gene: -
clone size: many

CDR3 protein: CASSLGQSPRYEQYF
CDR3 DNA: TGTGCCAGCAGTTTGGGCCAGAGCCCTCGCTACGAGCAGTACTTC
J gene: TRBJ2-7
V gene: TRBV28
D gene: -
clone size: many

CDR3 protein: CSARTGLTYGYTF
CDR3 DNA: TGCAGTGCTAGGACGGGGCTTACGTATGGCTACACCTTC
J gene: TRBJ1-2
V gene: TRBV20-1
D gene: -
clone size: -

CDR3 protein: CASSENRDYPSYEQYF
CDR3 DNA: TGTGCCAGCAGCGAGAACCGGGACTACCCCTCCTACGAGCAGTACTTC
J gene: TRBJ2-7
V gene: TRBV9
D gene: TRBD2
clone size: medium-sized

CDR3 protein: CASSSQGRTEKLFF
CDR3 DNA: TGTGCCAGCAGTTCACAGGGGCGCACTGAAAAACTGTTTTTT
J gene: TRBJ1-4
V gene: TRBV6-1
D gene: TRBD1
clone size: many

CDR3 protein: CASSDMRGQINQPQHF
CDR3 DNA: TGTGCCAGCAGTGATATGAGGGGACAGATCAATCAGCCCCAGCATTTT
J gene: TRBJ1-5
V gene: TRBV9
D gene: TRBD1
clone size: medium-sized

CDR3 protein: CASRAQGLAEGSYEQYF
CDR3 DNA: TGTGCCAGCAGGGCACAGGGGCTAGCGGAGGGGAGTTACGAGCAGTACTTC
J gene: TRBJ2-7
V gene: TRBV28
D gene: -
clone size: few

CDR3 protein: CSARQGQPQHF
CDR3 DNA: TGCAGTGCTAGACAGGGGCAGCCCCAGCATTTT
J gene: TRBJ1-5
V gene: TRBV20-1
D gene: -
clone size: -

CDR3 protein: CASSYQPLGQGYLFYGYTF
CDR3 DNA: TGTGCCAGCAGTTACCAACCCCTCGGACAGGGTTACCTTTTCTATGGCTACACCTTC
J gene: TRBJ1-2
V gene: TRBV6-2/TRBV6-3
D gene: TRBD1
clone size: medium-sized